This T cell receptor (beta chain) emerged from a study of T cell responses to AZD1222 COVID-19 vaccine. Whole-study findings and limits: Spike as a whole was targeted by vaccine-associated CD4 TCRs, dominant at 160-218 and 743-854.

Second doses at about 4 or about 12 weeks were pooled. Clones were sequenced by immunoSEQ multiplex PCR, and TCRdb holds only the in-frame ones, with some missing. The repertoire includes 75,000 to 95,000 clones, roughly 87% of them detected once, and 5.3% sits in the top ten. Concerning this clone itself: Its antigen remains unidentified.

Germline-derived CDR1 and CDR2 are SGDLS and YYNGEE. With 3 bases removed from V and 3 bases from J, the gap between germline ends came to 16 bases. The CDR3 is 16 amino acids. This rearrangement joins TRBV9 to TRBJ1-3; D unclear. The sequence came from an adult who received the AZD1222 COVID-19 vaccine. Material: peripheral blood, obtained 28 days after the second AZD1222 dose. The CDR3 nucleotides are TGTGCCAGCAGCGCGAGGGCCACACCGGGTGGAAACACCATATATTTT. It codes for CASSARATPGGNTIYF. Full variable domain (outside the CDR3, taken from reference TRBV9 and TRBJ1-3): DSGVTQTPKHLITATGQRVTLRCSPRSGDLSVYWYQQSLDQGLQFLIQYYNGEERAKGNILERFSAQQFPDLHSELNLSSLELGDSALYFCASSARATPGGNTIYFGEGSWLTVV.